These 20 T cell receptor beta chains were all obtained from the same sample, sequenced in a study of cytomegalovirus exposure and HLA in healthy donors. Both 60 Vbeta primers and 13 Jbeta primers went into the PCR. Profiled with immunoSEQ multiplex PCR; TCRdb holds only in-frame clones, not every one. The table shows about 71,000 clones, with roughly 67% occurring only once. The sample comprised PBMCs. The receptor source for this set is a man between 35 and 55 years old in good health and CMV-seropositive.

This clone was recorded a few times. This chain links TRBV7-2 with TRBJ2-5; 7 positions match TRBD2. The J call may be mistaken, given a closer DNA end match to TRBJ2-7. Germline V lookup: CDR1 SGHTA, CDR2 FQGNSA. CDR3 length equals 15 residues. DNA for the CDR3: TGTGCCAGCAGCCCCCGGAGCGGGGCTCGGGACGAGCAGTACTTC. Protein: CASSPRSGARDEQYF.

The chain employs TRBV6-5 and TRBJ1-3; TRBD1 aligns across 9 bases. CDR1 and CDR2 from the germline V gene are MNHEY and SVGAGI. The CDR3 covers 16 residues. After removal of 0 bases from V and 4 bases from J, the junction contained 4 bases not matched to a gene. CDR3 DNA sequence: TGTGCCAGCAGTTACTCTGGGACAGGGTTAGGAAACACCATATATTTT. It specifies CASSYSGTGLGNTIYF.

This clone was seen a few times. The chain employs TRBV29-1 and TRBJ2-3; TRBD2 matches at 7 bases. CDR3 size: 15 residues. The junction had 9 bases not matched to a gene; V was cut back by 2 bases and J by 4 bases. Germline CDR1 reads SQVTM; CDR2 reads ANQGSEA. The CDR3 loop reads CSVERGGRRADTQYF. Written as DNA, the CDR3 is TGCAGCGTTGAACGGGGCGGGAGACGGGCAGATACGCAGTATTTT.

The chain has TRBV5-1 and TRBJ2-2; D remains ambiguous. V lost 3 bases and J lost 0, with 6 bases in between. The CDR3 runs to 14 residues. Germline CDR1 reads SGHRS; CDR2 reads YFSETQ. The CDR3 bases are TGCGCCAGCAGCTACGACACGAACACCGGGGAGCTGTTTTTT. This gives the protein CASSYDTNTGELFF. Combining the CDR3 with reference TRBV5-1 and TRBJ2-2 gives the whole variable domain KAGVTQTPRYLIKTRGQQVTLSCSPISGHRSVSWYQQTPGQGLQFLFEYFSETQRNKGNFPGRFSGRQFSNSRSEMNVSTLELGDSALYLCASSYDTNTGELFFGEGSRLTVL.

In its sample, this clone was seen a few times. V gene TRBV28 combines with J gene TRBJ2-1; TRBD1 agrees at 10 bases. Germline loops: CDR1 MDHEN, CDR2 SYDVKM. The CDR3 has 16 amino acids. V shed 2 bases, J shed 2 bases, and the junction held 3 bases outside the gene matches. The CDR3 DNA reads TGTGCCAGCAGTTTAGGACAGGGGGTTACCTACAATGAGCAGTTCTTC. Its protein product is CASSLGQGVTYNEQFF. The complete variable domain, with remaining parts taken from reference TRBV28 and TRBJ2-1, reads DVKVTQSSRYLVKRTGEKVFLECVQDMDHENMFWYRQDPGLGLRLIYFSYDVKMKEKGDIPEGYSVSREKKERFSLILESASTNQTSMYLCASSLGQGVTYNEQFFGPGTRLTVL.

This clone was counted many times. The chain couples TRBV4-3 to TRBJ2-3; 7 positions match TRBD2. Germline values: CDR1 LGHNA, CDR2 YSLEER. The CDR3 is 18 residues long. J lost 3 bases, V lost 2 bases, and 14 bases had no gene match. CDR3 sequence: CASSQNSHGGGATDTQYF. The CDR3 coding sequence is TGCGCCAGCAGCCAAAATTCCCACGGCGGGGGAGCTACAGATACGCAGTATTTT.

This clone turned up a few times. This sequence joins TRBV7-6 and TRBJ1-1; 7 nucleotides agree with TRBD1. After removal of 5 bases from V and 1 base from J, the junction contained 4 bases not matched to a gene. Germline-derived CDR1 and CDR2 are SGHVS and FNYEAQ. This CDR3 comprises 14 residues. The DNA for the CDR3 is TGTGCCAGCAGCGTGGGACAGTCGAACACTGAAGCTTTCTTT. Amino acid sequence: CASSVGQSNTEAFF.

V gene TRBV7-8 combines with J gene TRBJ2-4; D gene ambiguous. The germline CDR1 and CDR2 sequences are SGHVS and FQNEAQ. Trimming removed 1 base from V and 5 bases from J, with 6 bases in between. The CDR3 totals 13 residues. Here the CDR3 reads CASSLGLQNIQYF. The CDR3 DNA is TGTGCCAGCAGCTTAGGTCTACAAAACATTCAGTACTTC.

This clone was seen a single time. The chain employs TRBV28 and TRBJ2-5; 8 positions agree with TRBD1. Germline V CDR1 and CDR2: MDHEN, SYDVKM. With 2 bases clipped from V and 2 bases from J, the junction kept 7 bases outside the gene matches. This CDR3 has 16 amino acids. CDR3 bases: TGTGCCAGCAGTTTACAGGGGGCGCGGGGTCAAGAGACCCAGTACTTC. It codes for CASSLQGARGQETQYF.

The CDR3 nucleotides read TGCGCCAGCAGCCCAGCCCCGGACTATGAAGCTTTCTTT. It yields the protein CASSPAPDYEAFF. This chain uses TRBV5-1 with TRBJ1-1, with D uncertain. Between the trimmed V and J ends, which lost 4 bases and 7 bases, there was a span of 14 bases. This CDR3 is 13 amino acids long. Germline CDR1 reads SGHRS; CDR2 reads YFSETQ.

The chain recombines TRBV2 with TRBJ1-5; D is possibly TRBD1 (5 bases). The germline gives CDR1 SNHLY, CDR2 FYNNEI. This CDR3 comprises 11 residues. Trimming removed 5 bases from V and 6 bases from J, with 5 bases in between. The CDR3 DNA reads TGTGCCAGCAGTACAGGTCAGCCCCAGCATTTT. It yields the protein CASSTGQPQHF.

The gene calls are TRBV11-3 and TRBJ2-7, with a possible D match to TRBD1 (5 bases). Germline V gene data show CDR1 as SGHNT and CDR2 as YENEEA. CDR3 length: 15 residues. V lost 1 base to trimming and J lost 2 bases, with 12 bases between them. The CDR3 sequence: CASSLVGSTAYEQYF. The CDR3 nucleotides read TGTGCCAGCAGCTTAGTTGGGTCGACAGCCTACGAGCAGTACTTC.

The J gene is TRBJ1-1, the V gene TRBV2; tentative D call: TRBD1 (5 bases). The germline gives CDR1 SNHLY, CDR2 FYNNEI. V dropped 0 bases and J dropped 1 base, with 18 bases sitting between them. The CDR3 covers 18 residues. In nucleotides, the CDR3 is TGTGCCAGCAGTGAAGCCGATAATTGGGGGGTAACGAACACTGAAGCTTTCTTT. Translating gives CASSEADNWGVTNTEAFF.

The V and J genes are TRBV4-2 and TRBJ2-1; TRBD1 might be the D (9 bases). The CDR3 consists of 20 residues. V lost 4 bases and J lost 3, with 28 bases in between. Germline CDR1 reads LGHNA; CDR2 reads YNFKEQ. CDR3 protein: CASSPKPGQGGTSGYNEQFF. The CDR3 nucleotides are TGTGCCAGCAGCCCAAAACCGGGACAGGGAGGAACTAGCGGCTACAATGAGCAGTTCTTC.

This sequence joins TRBV9 and TRBJ2-1, with D perhaps TRBD1 (5 bases). Germline V gene sequence: CDR1 SGDLS, CDR2 YYNGEE. The CDR3 runs to 15 residues. The ends were cut back, 0 bases at V and 2 bases at J, with 9 bases in the middle. As DNA, the CDR3 is TGTGCCAGCAGCGTAGGCAGGGCCACCTACAATGAGCAGTTCTTC. Residues: CASSVGRATYNEQFF.

This chain links TRBV30 with TRBJ2-5; 7 bases agree with TRBD2. Losses at the gene ends were 0 bases for V and 5 bases for J; bases not matched to a gene: 12. CDR1 is GTSNPN and CDR2 is SVGIG in the germline V gene (reference sequence). This CDR3 contains 16 residues. CDR3 DNA sequence: TGTGCCTGGAGTGTACCTTGGCGGGGGAGGTGGGAGACCCAGTACTTC. This translates into CAWSVPWRGRWETQYF.

This clone was found a few times. This chain links TRBV5-4 with TRBJ2-7, with D maybe TRBD2 (6 bases). This CDR3 has 14 residues. Trimming removed 4 bases at V and 0 bases at J, with 11 bases between. CDR1 is SGHNT and CDR2 is YYREEE in the germline V gene (reference sequence). The chain's CDR3 is CASSPEGISYEQYF. CDR3 nucleotides: TGTGCCAGCAGCCCGGAGGGGATCTCCTACGAGCAGTACTTC.

The V gene is TRBV4-2, the J gene TRBJ1-1; 8 bases match TRBD1. CDR1 LGHNA and CDR2 YNFKEQ come from the germline V gene. V dropped 1 base and J dropped 1; count of bases not matched to a gene: 11. The CDR3 is made up of 18 amino acids. This chain's CDR3 is CASSQGQGANEGNTEAFF. Here the CDR3 DNA reads TGTGCCAGCAGCCAAGGGCAGGGGGCGAATGAAGGGAACACTGAAGCTTTCTTT.

The gene calls are TRBV2 and TRBJ2-4; no reliable D call. Per germline, CDR1 SNHLY and CDR2 FYNNEI. The CDR3 consists of 12 residues. V was shortened by 8 bases and J by 13 bases, with 18 bases between the two germline ends. The DNA for the CDR3 is TGTGCCAGCTCCCAACGGAGTGGTCCCCAGTACTTC. It is translated as CASSQRSGPQYF. The whole variable domain, filled in from reference TRBV2 and TRBJ2-4, reads EPEVTQTPSHQVTQMGQEVILRCVPISNHLYFYWYRQILGQKVEFLVSFYNNEISEKSEIFDDQFSVERPDGSNFTLKIRSTKLEDSAMYFCASSQRSGPQYFGAGTRLSVL.

This clone came up a few times. Here the CDR3 reads CASSYGTSQGADTQYF. As DNA, the CDR3 is TGTGCCAGCTCCTACGGGACCAGCCAGGGGGCAGATACGCAGTATTTT. The chain is built from TRBV5-8 and TRBJ2-3; 7 nucleotides line up with TRBD1. The CDR3 runs to 16 residues. Losses at the gene ends were 7 bases for V and 4 bases for J; bases not matched to a gene: 15. Germline-derived CDR1 and CDR2 are SGHTS and YDEGEE.